This T cell receptor beta chain comes out of a study of T cell repertoires in cytomegalovirus infection. A word on this clonotype: Antigen unknown.

The V gene's germline CDR1 is DFQATT and CDR2 SNEGSKA (reference sequence). V lost 4 bases, J lost 0 bases, and 10 bases lay in between. The CDR3 is 13 amino acids. Study outcomes and limitations: The cumulative frequency of public TCR beta families distinguished individuals who carried CMV together with the relevant HLA.

MiXCR, run by TCRdb on the reads, gives a single entry per CDR3 protein. The table has about 470,000 distinct CDR3 sequences, under 45% seen once. The input for sequencing was cultured PBMCs, taken from culture after CMV antigen stimulation. The receptor was derived from a human donor in good health (CMV status not recorded). Some clones in this sample may be carry-over from other donors' samples. The chain combines TRBV20-1 with TRBJ2-7; maybe TRBD1 (6 bases). CDR3 in DNA: TGCAGTGCTAAAACAGGGATCTCCTACGAGCAGTACTTC. Encoded protein: CSAKTGISYEQYF.